This TCR beta chain was profiled in a study of T cell changes during pregnancy in multiple sclerosis. The germline V gene has CDR1 SGHVS and CDR2 FQNEAQ. The CDR3 totals 16 residues. Trimming at V came to 0 bases and at J to 4 bases, leaving 5 bases not matched to a gene. Generated by immunoSEQ multiplex PCR, the TCRdb table keeps only in-frame clones and is missing some. The sample yields 90,000 to 120,000 clones, 85% to 95% seen once. The starting material was peripheral blood, obtained in the third trimester of pregnancy. The chain employs TRBV7-8 and TRBJ1-1; 10 bases match TRBD1. The sequence was collected from a female donor in good health, enrolled as a control in a pregnancy study. CDR3 loop: CASSLALGTGVTEAFF. CDR3 sequence (DNA): TGTGCCAGCAGCTTAGCTTTAGGGACAGGGGTCACTGAAGCTTTCTTT.